This T cell receptor (beta chain) originates from a study of T cells after yellow fever vaccination. Study-wide points: Post-booster reappearance was seen for most primary-vaccination clones (roughly 97% CD4, roughly 91% CD8). CD4 and CD8 compartments shared a small share of clonotypes.

As TCR cDNA was made by 5'RACE template switching, a universal primer site and UMIs were added. TCRdb independently ran MiXCR on the 5' RACE reads; one entry per CDR3 protein. The sample consists of 100,000 to 150,000 distinct CDR3 sequences, roughly 15% of them appearing once. This clonotype was picked up a small number of times. The antigen is not known. The CDR3 runs to 12 residues. The V segment lost 8 bases and the J segment 8 bases; nucleotides outside the gene matches: 6. Germline CDR1 is MNHEY and CDR2 is SVGAGI. The sequence was collected from a man younger than 35 who received the YFV17D yellow fever vaccine. The rearrangement uses TRBV6-5 and TRBJ2-4; 7 bases align to TRBD2. Sequenced here: CD8+ T cells sorted from PBMCs, sampled 5 days after the yellow fever booster vaccination. CDR3 sequence: CASEGRGDIQYF. The CDR3 nucleotides read TGTGCCAGCGAGGGCCGGGGGGACATTCAGTACTTC.